This TCR beta chain comes out of a study of T-cell reconstitution after alpha-beta-depleted transplantation in children. Findings and limits, study-wide: Several hundred graft clones that had expanded were reportedly the source of alpha-beta T cells about two months after transplant. One year post-transplant, T-cell counts and diversity were largely derived from T cells produced anew. Several patients had high TCRbeta diversity at day 60; it came from surviving recipient T cells and thymic progenitors.

CDR1 and CDR2 from the germline V gene are DFQATT and SNEGSKA (reference sequence). CDR3 length equals 16 residues. Preparing the TCRbeta library involved the use of unique molecular identifiers. TCRdb re-called the PCR reads with MiXCR, one entry per CDR3 protein. The profile shows 400,000 to 450,000 distinct CDR3 sequences, 43% of them singletons. With regard to this clonotype: Its antigen remains unknown. The junction departs from the called germline gene at one end, perhaps through a read error.

The sample was PBMCs, taken before TCRalphabeta/CD19-depleted stem cell transplant. The TCR comes from a girl aged 2 to 9 with aplastic anemia, due to receive a stem cell transplant. The V call is TRBV20-1, the J call TRBJ2-1, with 10 bases lining up with TRBD2. CDR3 sequence reads: CCARDTQRGGSREQFF. Here the CDR3 DNA reads TGCTGTGCTAGAGATACCCAGCGGGGGGGCTCTAGGGAGCAGTTCTTC.